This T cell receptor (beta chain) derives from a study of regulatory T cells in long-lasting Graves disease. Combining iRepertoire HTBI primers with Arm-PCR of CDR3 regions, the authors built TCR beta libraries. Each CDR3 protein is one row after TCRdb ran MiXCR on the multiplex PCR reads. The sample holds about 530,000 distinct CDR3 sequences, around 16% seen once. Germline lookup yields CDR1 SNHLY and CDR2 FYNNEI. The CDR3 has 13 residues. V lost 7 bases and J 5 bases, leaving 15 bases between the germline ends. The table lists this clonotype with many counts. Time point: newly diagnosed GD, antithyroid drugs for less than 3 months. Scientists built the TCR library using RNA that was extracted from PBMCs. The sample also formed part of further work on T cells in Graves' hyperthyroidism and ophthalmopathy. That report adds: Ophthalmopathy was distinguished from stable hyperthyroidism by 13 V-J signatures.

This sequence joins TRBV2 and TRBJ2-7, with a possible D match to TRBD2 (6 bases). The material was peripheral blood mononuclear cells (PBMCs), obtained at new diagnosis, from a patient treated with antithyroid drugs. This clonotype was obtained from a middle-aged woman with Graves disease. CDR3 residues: CASTGTARNEQYF. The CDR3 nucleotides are TGTGCCAGCACTGGGACTGCGAGAAACGAGCAGTACTTC.